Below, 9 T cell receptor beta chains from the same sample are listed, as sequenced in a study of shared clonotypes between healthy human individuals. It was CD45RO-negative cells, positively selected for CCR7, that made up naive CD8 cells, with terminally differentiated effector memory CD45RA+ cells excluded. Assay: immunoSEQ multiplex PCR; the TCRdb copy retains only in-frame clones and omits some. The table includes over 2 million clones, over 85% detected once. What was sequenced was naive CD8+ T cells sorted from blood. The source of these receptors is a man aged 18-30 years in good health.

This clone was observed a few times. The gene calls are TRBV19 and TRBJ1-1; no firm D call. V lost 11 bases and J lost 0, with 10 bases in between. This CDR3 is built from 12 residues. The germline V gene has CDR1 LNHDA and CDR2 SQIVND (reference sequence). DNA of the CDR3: TGTGCCGTACGGGATCTGAACACTGAAGCTTTCTTT. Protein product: CAVRDLNTEAFF.

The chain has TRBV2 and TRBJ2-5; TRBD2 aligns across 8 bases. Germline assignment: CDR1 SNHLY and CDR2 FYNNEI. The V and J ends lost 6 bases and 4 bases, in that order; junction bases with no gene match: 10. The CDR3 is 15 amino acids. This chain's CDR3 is CASSPGGSRRETQYF. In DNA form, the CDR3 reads TGTGCCAGCAGCCCGGGAGGGTCTCGAAGAGAGACCCAGTACTTC.

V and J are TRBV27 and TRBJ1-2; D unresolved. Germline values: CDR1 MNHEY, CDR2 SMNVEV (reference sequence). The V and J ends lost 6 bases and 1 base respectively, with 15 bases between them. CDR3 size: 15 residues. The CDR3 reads CASRPGPDLNYGYTF. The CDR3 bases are TGTGCCAGCAGACCCGGCCCAGACCTTAACTATGGCTACACCTTC.

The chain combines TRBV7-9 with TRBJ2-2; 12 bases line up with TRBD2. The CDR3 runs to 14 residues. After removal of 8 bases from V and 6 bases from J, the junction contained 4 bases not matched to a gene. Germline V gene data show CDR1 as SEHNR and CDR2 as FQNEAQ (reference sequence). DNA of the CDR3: TGTGCCAGCCACGGACTAGCGGGGCCCGGGGAGCTGTTTTTT. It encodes CASHGLAGPGELFF.

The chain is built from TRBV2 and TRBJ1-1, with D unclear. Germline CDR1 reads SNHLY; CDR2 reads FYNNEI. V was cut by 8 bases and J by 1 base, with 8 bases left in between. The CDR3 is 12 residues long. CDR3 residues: CASVGENTEAFF. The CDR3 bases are TGTGCCAGCGTGGGAGAGAACACTGAAGCTTTCTTT.

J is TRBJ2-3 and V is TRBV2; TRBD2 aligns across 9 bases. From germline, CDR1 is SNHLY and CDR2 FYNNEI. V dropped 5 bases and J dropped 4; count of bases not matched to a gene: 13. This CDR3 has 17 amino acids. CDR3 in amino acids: CASSPVVGSGSPDTQYF. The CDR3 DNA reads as TGTGCCAGCAGTCCGGTGGTGGGTAGCGGGAGCCCAGATACGCAGTATTTT. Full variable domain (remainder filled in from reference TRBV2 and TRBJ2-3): EPEVTQTPSHQVTQMGQEVILRCVPISNHLYFYWYRQILGQKVEFLVSFYNNEISEKSEIFDDQFSVERPDGSNFTLKIRSTKLEDSAMYFCASSPVVGSGSPDTQYFGPGTRLTVL.

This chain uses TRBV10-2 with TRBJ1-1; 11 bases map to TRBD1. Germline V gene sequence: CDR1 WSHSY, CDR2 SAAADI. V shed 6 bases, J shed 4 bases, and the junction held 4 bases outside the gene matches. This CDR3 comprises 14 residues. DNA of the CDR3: TGCGCCAGCAGGGACAGGGGGCTAGGCACTGAAGCTTTCTTT. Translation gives CASRDRGLGTEAFF.

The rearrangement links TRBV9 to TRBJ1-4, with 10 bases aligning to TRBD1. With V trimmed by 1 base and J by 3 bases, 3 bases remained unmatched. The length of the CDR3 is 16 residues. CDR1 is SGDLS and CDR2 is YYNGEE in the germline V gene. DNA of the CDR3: TGTGCCAGCAGCGTACGGGACAGGGGTCCTAATGAAAAACTGTTTTTT. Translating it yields CASSVRDRGPNEKLFF. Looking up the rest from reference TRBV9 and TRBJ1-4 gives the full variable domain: DSGVTQTPKHLITATGQRVTLRCSPRSGDLSVYWYQQSLDQGLQFLIQYYNGEERAKGNILERFSAQQFPDLHSELNLSSLELGDSALYFCASSVRDRGPNEKLFFGSGTQLSVL.

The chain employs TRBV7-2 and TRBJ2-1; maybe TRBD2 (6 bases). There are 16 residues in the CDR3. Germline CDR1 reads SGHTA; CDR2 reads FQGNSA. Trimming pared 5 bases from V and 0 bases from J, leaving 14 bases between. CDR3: CASSILGGTSYNEQFF. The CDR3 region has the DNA TGTGCCAGCAGCATTCTAGGCGGGACCTCCTACAATGAGCAGTTCTTC.